The 15 T cell receptor beta chains presented below share a single source sample, sequenced in a study of radiotherapy plus CTLA-4 blockade in lung cancer. The data were produced by immunoSEQ multiplex PCR, yet TCRdb's version contains in-frame clones alone and is incomplete. Of fewer than 95,000 clones in the sample, 80% to 90% were seen once. The specimen comprised peripheral blood, sampled from a patient treated with radiotherapy plus ipilimumab. The receptors shown here come from a human donor with non-small cell lung cancer who had stable disease on radiotherapy plus ipilimumab.

The chain combines TRBV5-6 with TRBJ2-3; TRBD2 agrees at 8 bases. In germline, CDR1 is SGHDT, CDR2 YYEEEE. The CDR3 has 14 residues. V lost 3 bases and J lost 6; bases outside the gene matches: 6. The chain's CDR3 is CASSSRTSWDTQYF. The DNA of the CDR3 is TGTGCCAGCAGCTCGCGGACTAGCTGGGATACGCAGTATTTT.

The chain is built from TRBV2 and TRBJ2-5; D is unclear. V lost 4 bases, J lost 4 bases, and 13 bases lay in between. This CDR3 spans 14 amino acids. Germline V gene lookup returns CDR1 SNHLY and CDR2 FYNNEI. CDR3 in DNA: TGTGCCAGCAGTGTGGGTGTCACAGCAGAGACCCAGTACTTC. It translates to CASSVGVTAETQYF.

CDR3 in DNA: TGTGCCAGCACCCGGGACTTTGGCTACACCTTC. The encoded protein is CASTRDFGYTF. V usage is TRBV6-1 and J usage is TRBJ1-2; maybe TRBD1 (5 bases). V lost 7 bases and J 7 bases, leaving 10 bases between the germline ends. The length of the CDR3 is 11 residues. Germline values: CDR1 MNHNS, CDR2 SASEGT.

The chain employs TRBV5-5 and TRBJ2-7; D gene ambiguous. This CDR3 is 15 amino acids long. Germline loops: CDR1 SGHKS, CDR2 YYEKEE (reference sequence). V lost 1 base, J lost 5 bases, and 16 bases lay in between. The chain's CDR3 is CASSLRSSSWDEQYF. In DNA form, the CDR3 reads TGTGCCAGCAGCTTGCGTAGCTCCTCATGGGACGAGCAGTACTTC.

Here the CDR3 DNA reads TGTGCCAGTAGTATTCGTCTCTACCCCTCCTACAATGAGCAGTTCTTC. Translation: CASSIRLYPSYNEQFF. The rearrangement uses TRBV19 and TRBJ2-1, with D unclear. This CDR3 is built from 16 residues. Germline loops: CDR1 LNHDA, CDR2 SQIVND (reference sequence). With 3 bases removed from V and 0 bases from J, the gap between germline ends came to 12 bases.

The genes are TRBV7-9 and TRBJ1-5; D remains ambiguous. Germline V gene data show CDR1 as SEHNR and CDR2 as FQNEAQ (reference sequence). Trimming removed 1 base from V and 5 bases from J, with 12 bases in between. The CDR3 is 15 amino acids. The CDR3 nucleotides read TGTGCCAGCAGCTTAGGGGGTCGAACCGATCAGCCCCAGCATTTT. Its translation is CASSLGGRTDQPQHF.

The rearrangement joins TRBV11-2 to TRBJ1-1, with D perhaps TRBD1 (6 bases). CDR3 size: 17 residues. V gave up 2 bases and J gave up 5 bases, with 21 bases separating them. CDR1 is SGHAT and CDR2 is FQNNGV in the germline V gene. CDR3 region: CASSLSRSGRQGTEAFF. Here the CDR3 DNA reads TGTGCCAGCAGCTTATCGCGGTCCGGGCGCCAGGGGACTGAAGCTTTCTTT. Drawing the rest from reference TRBV11-2 and TRBJ1-1, the complete variable domain is EAGVAQSPRYKIIEKRQSVAFWCNPISGHATLYWYQQILGQGPKLLIQFQNNGVVDDSQLPKDRFSAERLKGVDSTLKIQPAKLEDSAVYLCASSLSRSGRQGTEAFFGQGTRLTVV.

V is TRBV29-1 and J is TRBJ2-1; possible D gene TRBD2, 5 bases. The CDR3 is 13 residues long. V was cut by 3 bases and J by 3 bases, with 9 bases left in between. Germline CDR1 and CDR2: SQVTM and ANQGSEA. Here the CDR3 reads CSVDGAVYNEQFF. In DNA, the CDR3 is TGCAGCGTTGACGGAGCGGTCTACAATGAGCAGTTCTTC.

The chain recombines TRBV6-6 with TRBJ2-5; TRBD1 matches at 10 bases. This CDR3 has 16 amino acids. The V gene's germline CDR1 is MNHNY and CDR2 SVGAGI (reference sequence). Trimming cost V 2 bases and J 5 bases; bases outside gene matches: 8. The CDR3 sequence: CASSYPGTGAYETQYF. CDR3 nucleotides: TGTGCCAGCAGTTACCCCGGGACAGGGGCGTATGAGACCCAGTACTTC.

V and J are TRBV14 and TRBJ2-5; a possible D gene is TRBD2 (7 bases). Trimming left V 4 bases short and J 4 bases short, with 16 bases between. This CDR3 region has 15 residues. The germline CDR1 and CDR2 sequences are SGHDN and FVKESK. Written as DNA, the CDR3 is TGTGCCAGCAGCCGCCCATCCGGGGGGCGAGAGACCCAGTACTTC. Its protein is CASSRPSGGRETQYF. Combining the CDR3 with reference TRBV14 and TRBJ2-5 gives the whole variable domain EAGVTQFPSHSVIEKGQTVTLRCDPISGHDNLYWYRRVMGKEIKFLLHFVKESKQDESGMPNNRFLAERTGGTYSTLKVQPAELEDSGVYFCASSRPSGGRETQYFGPGTRLLVL.

J is TRBJ1-2 and V is TRBV25-1; a weak D match, TRBD1 (5 bases). From germline, CDR1 is MGHDK and CDR2 SYGVNS. The germline V and J ends were trimmed by 8 bases and 8 bases, with 21 bases remaining between them. This CDR3 has 14 amino acids. CDR3 residues: CASCRTGLGDGYTF. For the CDR3, the DNA is TGTGCCAGCTGCCGGACCGGACTAGGGGACGGCTACACCTTC.

The genes are TRBV5-5 and TRBJ1-3, with 12 bases fitting TRBD1. The CDR3 runs 17 residues. The germline gives CDR1 SGHKS, CDR2 YYEKEE (reference sequence). V lost 4 bases, J lost 2 bases, and 7 bases stayed unmatched. The CDR3 loop is CASSPGQGAPAGNTIYF. The CDR3 DNA follows: TGTGCCAGCAGCCCGGGACAGGGGGCTCCGGCTGGAAACACCATATATTTT.

V gene TRBV7-3 combines with J gene TRBJ1-1, with a weak D call TRBD1 (6 bases). CDR1 and CDR2 (germline): SGHTA, FQGTGA. Trimming took off 5 bases at V and 4 bases at J, with 11 bases between the two ends. This CDR3 comprises 13 residues. CDR3 sequence (DNA): TGTGCCAGCAGCGTAGGGGGTGGCACTGAAGCTTTCTTT. Its protein product is CASSVGGGTEAFF.

The rearrangement joins TRBV5-1 to TRBJ2-3; TRBD2 matches at 7 bases. The V and J ends lost 0 bases and 3 bases, in that order; junction bases with no gene match: 7. Germline V gene lookup returns CDR1 SGHRS and CDR2 YFSETQ. The CDR3 has 16 amino acids. This CDR3 is CASSLVLGGPTDTQYF. The CDR3 nucleotides are TGCGCCAGCAGCTTGGTTCTGGGAGGGCCAACAGATACGCAGTATTTT.

The gene calls are TRBV11-2 and TRBJ2-7; 8 bases map to TRBD1. CDR1 is SGHAT, CDR2 FQNNGV, per germline. The CDR3 consists of 14 residues. V trimming: 5 bases; J trimming: 5 bases; junction bases outside the gene matches: 8. The CDR3 reads CASSDLRGLNEQYF. The CDR3 coding sequence is TGTGCCAGCAGCGACCTCAGGGGGCTTAACGAGCAGTACTTC.